This TCR beta chain came from a study of T cell repertoires in ileal Crohn's disease. About the research overall: Operated complications were stricturing disease (around 60%) and penetrating disease (39%). Regarding the study as a whole: Compared with CD4 T cells, sorted CD8 cells carried more expanded clones. Clonal expansions were more frequent in active smokers than non-smokers at surgery. Clonality above 26.8% at surgery always came with endoscopic recurrence.

As to this clone: Its antigen remains unknown.

Sequencing used immunoSEQ multiplex PCR; TCRdb keeps in-frame clones, though not all of them. The sample has 4,900 or so clones; around 86% are singletons. Losses at the gene ends were 7 bases for V and 2 bases for J; bases not matched to a gene: 6. The CDR3 totals 14 residues. Germline V gene data show CDR1 as SNHLY and CDR2 as FYNNEI. This chain links TRBV2 with TRBJ2-5, with 8 positions matching TRBD2. The receptor's source is an adult with Crohn's disease. The sequencing sample was made of ileal tissue. In DNA form, the CDR3 reads TGTGCCAGCACGAAGCGGGGGACTCAAGAGACCCAGTACTTC. Translation: CASTKRGTQETQYF.